These 12 T cell receptor beta chains came from one sample sequenced in a study of HIV-infected patients and healthy controls (dated by TCRdb to between 2012 and 2015). Library prep was done by 5' RACE. Sequencing took place on an Illumina MiSeq. TCRdb reprocessing: public reads trimmed at Q25 with fastp, clones called with MiXCR, in-frame beta chains kept. Rows with one shared CDR3 protein collapse into an entry with the most common genes and DNA. The sample table contains 50,000 to 80,000 distinct CDR3 sequences; only one count was recorded for 15% to 20% of them. The leading ten clones occupy approximately 1.5% of the sample. The sequenced sample consisted of CD4+ T cells from blood. The receptors shown here come from a human donor in good health.

There are many counts of this clonotype. CDR3 region: CASSLEGQQPQHF. CDR3 DNA: TGTGCCAGCAGTTTGGAGGGCCAACAGCCCCAGCATTTT. The chain carries TRBV27 and TRBJ1-5; D unclear. The CDR3 has 13 residues. The V gene lost 3 bases and the J gene lost 7 bases, with 10 bases spanning the gap. Germline CDR1 and CDR2: MNHEY and SMNVEV (reference sequence).

This clonotype has at least ten counts. The rearrangement uses TRBV5-1 and TRBJ2-2, with D tentatively TRBD1 (5 bases). The germline V and J ends were trimmed by 1 base and 2 bases, with 9 bases remaining between them. The CDR3 contains 15 residues. Per germline, CDR1 SGHRS and CDR2 YFSETQ. In DNA, the CDR3 is TGCGCCAGCAGCTTGTCAGACAGAAACACCGGGGAGCTGTTTTTT. This gives the protein CASSLSDRNTGELFF. Combining the CDR3 with reference TRBV5-1 and TRBJ2-2 gives the whole variable domain KAGVTQTPRYLIKTRGQQVTLSCSPISGHRSVSWYQQTPGQGLQFLFEYFSETQRNKGNFPGRFSGRQFSNSRSEMNVSTLELGDSALYLCASSLSDRNTGELFFGEGSRLTVL.

This clonotype was counted a few times. The chain combines TRBV4-1 with TRBJ2-7; 7 bases agree with TRBD1. From germline, CDR1 is MGHRA and CDR2 YSYEKL. The CDR3 is 15 residues long. The trim removed 0 bases at V and 2 bases at J, leaving 4 bases unmatched. The CDR3 reads CASSQDVGGPYEQYF. In nucleotides, the CDR3 is TGCGCCAGCAGCCAAGATGTAGGGGGCCCCTACGAGCAGTACTTC.

The chain employs TRBV7-9 and TRBJ1-1, with 7 nucleotides matching TRBD1. Germline assignment: CDR1 SEHNR and CDR2 FQNEAQ (reference sequence). The CDR3 is 14 residues long. V was pared by 5 bases and J by 3 bases, with 6 bases of the junction left unmatched. CDR3 nucleotide sequence: TGTGCCAGCAGCCTAGGACAGGATCACACTGAAGCTTTCTTT. Translating gives CASSLGQDHTEAFF.

This clonotype was recorded at least ten times. The chain carries TRBV7-8 and TRBJ2-4; D remains unclear. V lost 0 bases to trimming and J lost 3 bases, with 6 bases between them. The CDR3 extends over 14 amino acids. Germline V lookup: CDR1 SGHVS, CDR2 FQNEAQ. The DNA for the CDR3 is TGTGCCAGCAGCTTAGCGCCTGACAAAAACATTCAGTACTTC. Its protein product is CASSLAPDKNIQYF.

The chain has TRBV5-4 and TRBJ2-3, with 7 nucleotides matching TRBD2. V lost 3 bases to trimming and J lost 0 bases; unmatched junction nucleotides: 1. The CDR3 totals 14 residues. The germline CDR1 and CDR2 sequences are SGHNT and YYREEE (reference sequence). DNA for the CDR3: TGTGCCAGCAGCTCGACTAGCAGCACAGATACGCAGTATTTT. Its protein is CASSSTSSTDTQYF. The whole variable domain, remainder taken from reference TRBV5-4 and TRBJ2-3, is ETGVTQSPTHLIKTRGQQVTLRCSSQSGHNTVSWYQQALGQGPQFIFQYYREEENGRGNFPPRFSGLQFPNYSSELNVNALELDDSALYLCASSSTSSTDTQYFGPGTRLTVL.

This clonotype was counted many times. An end of the junction differs from the germline gene, which may be a read error. This chain uses TRBV20-1 with TRBJ1-2, with TRBD1 matching over 8 bases. The germline gives CDR1 DFQATT, CDR2 SNEGSKA (reference sequence). This CDR3 has 16 amino acids. CDR3 residues: CSARDDKQGGNYGYTF. CDR3 sequence (DNA): TGCAGTGCCAGAGACGACAAACAGGGGGGAAACTATGGCTACACCTTC.

The gene calls are TRBV7-9 and TRBJ1-4; 7 bases fit TRBD1. With V trimmed by 2 bases and J by 5 bases, 8 bases remained unmatched. Germline V gene sequence: CDR1 SEHNR, CDR2 FQNEAQ (reference sequence). The CDR3 sequence is 16 residues long. The CDR3 region is CASSLRGTAANEKLFF. The CDR3 coding sequence is TGTGCCAGCAGCTTACGGGGGACAGCTGCCAATGAAAAACTGTTTTTT.

The chain carries TRBV20-1 and TRBJ2-2, with D possibly matching TRBD2 (5 bases). Germline loops: CDR1 DFQATT, CDR2 SNEGSKA (reference sequence). The CDR3 loop spans 14 amino acids. Trimming removed 1 base at V and 2 bases at J, with 8 bases between. The CDR3 region is CSARGLANTGELFF. CDR3 DNA sequence: TGCAGTGCTAGAGGCCTAGCAAACACCGGGGAGCTGTTTTTT.

The J gene is TRBJ1-5, the V gene TRBV7-9, with TRBD1 identical over 7 bases. This CDR3 is built from 15 residues. The germline gives CDR1 SEHNR, CDR2 FQNEAQ (reference sequence). V was clipped by 1 base and J by 7 bases; unmatched bases: 7. The CDR3 bases are TGTGCCAGCAGCTTAGAGGGGGCCGCGCCCCAGCCCCAGCATTTT. Its protein is CASSLEGAAPQPQHF. Complete variable domain (other parts from reference TRBV7-9 and TRBJ1-5): DTGVSQNPRHKITKRGQNVTFRCDPISEHNRLYWYRQTLGQGPEFLTYFQNEAQLEKSRLLSDRFSAERPKGSFSTLEIQRTEQGDSAMYLCASSLEGAAPQPQHFGDGTRLSIL.

This chain connects TRBV3-1 to TRBJ2-2; 10 bases fit TRBD2. Per germline, CDR1 LGHDT and CDR2 YNNKEL (reference sequence). The CDR3 is 13 residues long. Unmatched junction bases numbered 1, after V lost 8 bases and J lost 4 bases. The CDR3 loop is CASLAGGTGELFF. In DNA form, the CDR3 reads TGTGCCAGCTTAGCGGGAGGCACCGGGGAGCTGTTTTTT.

The chain employs TRBV19 and TRBJ2-7; tentatively, D is TRBD1 or TRBD2 (5 bases each). The V and J ends lost 7 bases and 1 base respectively, with 14 bases between them. The germline CDR1 and CDR2 sequences are LNHDA and SQIVND (reference sequence). This CDR3 has 14 residues. CDR3 DNA sequence: TGTGCCAGTATGACTCGGGACCGTTCCTACGAGCAGTACTTC. It specifies CASMTRDRSYEQYF.